These 7 T cell receptor beta chains were sequenced from one sample in a study of T-cell memory formation after mild COVID-19. TCRdb reprocessed the 5' RACE reads via MiXCR and lists one record per CDR3 protein. The table includes 250,000 to 300,000 distinct CDR3 sequences, 8% to 9% detected once. What was sequenced was PBMCs or a T cell subset sorted from them (not recorded which). These receptors were taken from a young man who had mild COVID-19 (a few samples of this study predate the infection). Cell type and time point are not known.

In this sample, this clonotype turned up a few times. The V call is TRBV4-1, the J call TRBJ2-5, with unresolved D. This CDR3 spans 15 amino acids. From germline, CDR1 is MGHRA and CDR2 YSYEKL. Trimming took 0 bases from V and 0 from J, leaving 8 bases between them. CDR3 amino acids: CASSQDRQYQETQYF. The CDR3 DNA reads TGCGCCAGCAGCCAAGATCGGCAGTACCAAGAGACCCAGTACTTC.

The V gene is TRBV5-5, the J gene TRBJ1-6; perhaps TRBD1 as D (5 bases). This CDR3 has 17 residues. Trimming cost V 0 bases and J 5 bases, with 15 bases left between them. Germline assignment: CDR1 SGHKS and CDR2 YYEKEE (reference sequence). The CDR3 loop is CASSLAGDGRNNSPLHF. CDR3 coding DNA: TGTGCCAGCAGCTTGGCGGGGGACGGACGGAATAATTCACCCCTCCACTTT.

The V gene is TRBV12-3 or TRBV12-4, the J gene TRBJ2-3; 12 bases are a match to TRBD2. V lost 5 bases and J lost 2; bases outside the gene matches: 17. CDR3 length: 20 amino acids. DNA for the CDR3: TGTGCCAGCAGTCGCCTAGGAGGGCTAGCGGGGGGGTATTACACAGATACGCAGTATTTT. This encodes CASSRLGGLAGGYYTDTQYF.

This clonotype occurred a few times. The chain couples TRBV27 to TRBJ1-5; D is perhaps TRBD1 (5 bases). V gave up 3 bases and J gave up 6 bases, with 12 bases separating them. The CDR3 is 14 amino acids. Germline V gives CDR1 MNHEY, CDR2 SMNVEV (reference sequence). CDR3 residues: CASSFRAEGQPQHF. The CDR3 DNA sequence: TGTGCCAGCAGTTTCAGGGCTGAAGGTCAGCCCCAGCATTTT.

The chain employs TRBV7-2 and TRBJ2-2; TRBD1 might be the D (6 bases). The CDR3 consists of 16 residues. Looked up from germline, CDR1 is SGHTA and CDR2 is FQGNSA. V lost 2 bases to trimming and J lost 2 bases, with 12 bases between them. The CDR3 reads CASSLRQATNTGELFF. The DNA of the CDR3 is TGTGCCAGCAGCTTACGACAGGCGACTAACACCGGGGAGCTGTTTTTT.

The chain couples TRBV5-1 to TRBJ2-1; D is uncertain. Per the germline V gene, CDR1 is SGHRS and CDR2 is YFSETQ. The CDR3 is 13 amino acids. V was cut by 2 bases and J by 9 bases, with 12 bases left in between. CDR3 protein: CASSFLINSEQFF. The CDR3, as DNA: TGCGCCAGCAGCTTTTTAATTAACAGTGAGCAGTTCTTC.

This clonotype was picked up a small number of times. This chain uses TRBV5-1 with TRBJ2-2; no clear D. This CDR3 spans 16 amino acids. Germline V lookup: CDR1 SGHRS, CDR2 YFSETQ. The V end was cut by 4 bases, the J end by 5 bases, with 18 bases between. CDR3 sequence reads: CASSPPSGVRTGELFF. CDR3 bases: TGCGCCAGCAGCCCGCCTAGTGGGGTTCGGACCGGGGAGCTGTTTTTT. The whole variable domain, filled in from reference TRBV5-1 and TRBJ2-2, reads KAGVTQTPRYLIKTRGQQVTLSCSPISGHRSVSWYQQTPGQGLQFLFEYFSETQRNKGNFPGRFSGRQFSNSRSEMNVSTLELGDSALYLCASSPPSGVRTGELFFGEGSRLTVL.